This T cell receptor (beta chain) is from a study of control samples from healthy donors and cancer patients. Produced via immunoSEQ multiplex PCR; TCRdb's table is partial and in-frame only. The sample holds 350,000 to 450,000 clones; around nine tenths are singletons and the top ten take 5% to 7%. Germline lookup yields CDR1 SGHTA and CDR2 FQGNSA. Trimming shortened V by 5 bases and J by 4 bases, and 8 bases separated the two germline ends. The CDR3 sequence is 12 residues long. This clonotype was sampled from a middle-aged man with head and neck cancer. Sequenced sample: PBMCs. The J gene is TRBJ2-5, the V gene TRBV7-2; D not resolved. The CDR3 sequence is CASSPPTETQYF. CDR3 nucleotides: TGTGCCAGCAGCCCCCCGACAGAGACCCAGTACTTC.